The present TCR beta chain was sequenced within a study of molecular identifiers for immune sequencing clone quantification. Naive CD8 libraries used 20,000 to 1,000,000 sorted cells and 10%, 30% or 50% RNA. Bulk TCR libraries were made with methods that had been previously described and with listed TCR primers. TCRdb re-analysed the PCR reads in MiXCR, keeping a single row per CDR3 protein. The sample lists tens of thousands of distinct CDR3 sequences, roughly 19% occurring once. The germline CDR1 and CDR2 sequences are SEHNR and FQNEAQ (reference sequence). The CDR3 consists of 16 residues. The V segment lost 1 base and the J segment 2 bases; nucleotides outside the gene matches: 6.

This sequence originates from a human donor in good health. Some libraries in this study had Jurkat cell RNA spiked in. Sequenced sample: naive CD8+ T cells from blood, with Jurkat cell RNA spiked in. As to subset: FACS-sorted CD8+CD4-CCR7+CD45RA+ naive T cells. The gene calls are TRBV7-9 and TRBJ2-3; TRBD2 agrees at 7 bases. The CDR3 region has the DNA TGTGCCAGCAGCTTAGTCCGGGGGGAGGTCACAGATACGCAGTATTTT. It codes for CASSLVRGEVTDTQYF.